A single sample is the source of the 8 T cell receptor beta chains below, sequenced in a study of cytomegalovirus exposure and HLA in healthy donors. It was with 60 Vbeta and 13 Jbeta primers that the PCR ran. The method was immunoSEQ multiplex PCR; TCRdb's version includes in-frame clones alone and lacks a portion of them. In the table there are 270,000 or so clones, around 86% of which are singletons. Sequencing was done on a sample of PBMCs. The receptors were gathered from a man in his forties or fifties in good health and CMV-seropositive.

The chain is built from TRBV7-9 and TRBJ1-1; a weak D match, TRBD1 (5 bases). V shed 3 bases and J shed 0 bases, with 8 bases lying between them. The CDR3 sequence is 14 residues long. Germline assignment: CDR1 SEHNR and CDR2 FQNEAQ (reference sequence). The CDR3 reads CASSLGGMNTEAFF. CDR3 sequence (DNA): TGTGCCAGCAGCTTGGGGGGTATGAACACTGAAGCTTTCTTT.

The chain has TRBV6-5 and TRBJ2-1; 8 nucleotides match TRBD1. After removal of 5 bases from V and 2 bases from J, the junction contained 5 bases not matched to a gene. The CDR3 sequence is 15 residues long. Per the germline V gene, CDR1 is MNHEY and CDR2 is SVGAGI. The CDR3 is CASSPDRAPYNEQFF. The CDR3 DNA is TGTGCCAGCAGTCCGGACAGGGCACCCTACAATGAGCAGTTCTTC.

The J gene is TRBJ2-7, the V gene TRBV19; the match to TRBD1 covers 7 bases. The junction had 11 bases not matched to a gene; V was cut back by 4 bases and J by 5 bases. CDR1 LNHDA and CDR2 SQIVND come from the germline V gene (reference sequence). The CDR3 is 15 amino acids. CDR3 coding DNA: TGTGCCAGTAGTACCCGGGACAGTTCGGGAAACGAGCAGTACTTC. It yields the protein CASSTRDSSGNEQYF.

The chain links TRBV30 to TRBJ2-3, with D possibly TRBD2 on 7 matching bases. CDR1 and CDR2 (germline): GTSNPN, SVGIG (reference sequence). This CDR3 has 18 residues. Trimming took 2 bases from V and 4 from J, leaving 25 bases between them. CDR3 sequence: CAWSRGLADALLADTQYF. The CDR3 bases are TGTGCCTGGAGTCGGGGGCTAGCGGATGCTTTACTAGCAGATACGCAGTATTTT.

The chain is built from TRBV28 and TRBJ1-2; the match to TRBD1 covers 7 bases. Germline-derived CDR1 and CDR2 are MDHEN and SYDVKM. CDR3 length equals 16 residues. V lost 5 bases, J lost 2 bases, and 11 bases stayed unmatched. Here the CDR3 reads CASSTLWGDSNYGYTF. The CDR3 DNA follows: TGTGCCAGCAGTACGCTATGGGGGGACAGCAACTATGGCTACACCTTC.

The J gene is TRBJ2-4, the V gene TRBV5-1, with 11 bases aligning to TRBD1. Germline assignment: CDR1 SGHRS and CDR2 YFSETQ. Unmatched junction bases numbered 6, after V lost 4 bases and J lost 3 bases. The CDR3 consists of 16 residues. The CDR3 reads CASSPDRGLVKNIQYF. In DNA form, the CDR3 reads TGCGCCAGCAGCCCGGACAGGGGGCTTGTCAAAAACATTCAGTACTTC.

The rearrangement joins TRBV28 to TRBJ1-5; possibly TRBD1 for D (6 bases). With 6 bases removed from V and 6 bases from J, the gap between germline ends came to 9 bases. Germline V lookup: CDR1 MDHEN, CDR2 SYDVKM. The CDR3 extends over 12 amino acids. CDR3 residues: CASRGAVQPQHF. The CDR3 DNA is TGTGCCAGCAGGGGGGCGGTTCAGCCCCAGCATTTT.

To note about this clone: Other DNA sequences in the same sample also yield this CDR3. The chain uses TRBV11-2 and TRBJ2-7; 12 positions agree with TRBD1. Germline trimming cut 3 bases from V and 5 bases from J; bases unmatched to any gene: 2. Germline lookup yields CDR1 SGHAT and CDR2 FQNNGV. The CDR3 consists of 14 residues. The CDR3 nucleotides read TGTGCCAGCAGCTTCGGGACAGGGGGCCACGAGCAGTACTTC. Residues: CASSFGTGGHEQYF.